This is a list of T cell receptor beta chains from one sample in a study of blood T cell repertoires in COVID-19. Assay: immunoSEQ multiplex PCR; the TCRdb copy retains only in-frame clones and omits some. The table has 40,000 or so clones, just over 85% seen once. Source material: peripheral blood. The source is a middle-aged man with active COVID-19. The CDR3 runs from the conserved cysteine through the conserved F or W. The D gene is left open where the match is weak. Clone size is stated in some rows and not others, as once, few, many or a class when expanded.

size | J | D | V | CDR3 | DNA
NA | TRBJ2-2 | TRBD2 | TRBV2 | CASMLLAGGGGELFF | TGTGCCAGCATGCTACTAGCGGGAGGAGGCGGGGAGCTGTTTTTT
once | TRBJ2-7 | NA | TRBV7-3 | CASSFSVRAEQYF | TGTGCCAGCAGCTTCTCGGTCAGGGCCGAGCAGTACTTC
NA | TRBJ1-1 | NA | TRBV6-5 | CASPGSMNTEAFF | TGTGCCAGCCCGGGGTCCATGAACACTGAAGCTTTCTTT
NA | TRBJ2-7 | NA | TRBV20-1 | CSASPTYEQYF | TGCAGTGCTAGTCCCACTTACGAGCAGTACTTC
NA | TRBJ2-1 | TRBD2 | TRBV19 | CASSIVRLAEGNEQFF | TGTGCCAGTAGTATTGTTCGGCTAGCGGAAGGGAATGAGCAGTTCTTC
NA | TRBJ2-7 | NA | TRBV4-1 | CASSQGGSAIYEQYF | TGCGCCAGCAGCCAAGGGGGTAGCGCCATTTACGAGCAGTACTTC
NA | TRBJ2-2 | TRBD1 | TRBV7-2 | CASSLIRGQLNTGELFF | TGTGCCAGCAGCTTAATAAGGGGACAGCTGAACACCGGGGAGCTGTTTTTT
NA | TRBJ2-1 | TRBD2 | TRBV2 | CATLSGRGNNEQFF | TGTGCCACTCTTAGCGGGAGGGGGAACAATGAGCAGTTCTTC
NA | TRBJ1-2 | NA | TRBV5-1 | CASSAQGNYGYTF | TGCGCCAGCAGCGCGCAGGGAAACTATGGCTACACCTTC
NA | TRBJ2-5 | TRBD1 | TRBV3-1/TRBV3-2 | CASSRDSQETQYF | TGTGCCAGCAGTCGGGACAGCCAAGAGACCCAGTACTTC